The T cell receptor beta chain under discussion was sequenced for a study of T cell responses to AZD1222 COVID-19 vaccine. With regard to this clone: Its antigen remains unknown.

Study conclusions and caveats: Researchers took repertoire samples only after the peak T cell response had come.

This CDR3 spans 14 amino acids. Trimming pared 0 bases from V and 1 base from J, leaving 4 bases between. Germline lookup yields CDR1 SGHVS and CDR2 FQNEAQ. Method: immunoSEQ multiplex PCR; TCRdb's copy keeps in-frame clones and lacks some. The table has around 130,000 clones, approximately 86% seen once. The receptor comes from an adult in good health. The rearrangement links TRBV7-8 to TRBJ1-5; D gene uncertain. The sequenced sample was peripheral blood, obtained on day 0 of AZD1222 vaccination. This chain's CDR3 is CASSLAGSNQPQHF. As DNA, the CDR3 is TGTGCCAGCAGCTTAGCAGGGAGCAATCAGCCCCAGCATTTT.